The 15 T cell receptor beta chains reported below all come from one sample, sequenced in a study of T cell repertoires in cytomegalovirus infection. TCRdb re-called the reads with MiXCR, one entry per CDR3 protein. The table has roughly 920,000 distinct CDR3 sequences, around 30% seen once; the top ten hold more than 12%. Their cognate antigens are unknown. Material: cultured CD8+ T cells from PBMCs, obtained from culture after CMV antigen stimulation. The receptors were gathered from a human donor in good health (CMV status not recorded). Some clones in this sample may be carry-over from other donors' samples.

This clonotype has ten or more counts. This rearrangement joins TRBV7-2 to TRBJ2-5; tentative D call: TRBD1 (6 bases). Looked up from germline, CDR1 is SGHTA and CDR2 is FQGNSA. V dropped 2 bases and J dropped 5 bases, with 15 bases sitting between them. The CDR3 runs 15 residues. The DNA of the CDR3 is TGTGCCAGCAGCTTATACCAGGGGCCGAGGGAGACCCAGTACTTC. Its translation: CASSLYQGPRETQYF.

The CDR3 loop reads CSVGTSNSGNTIYF. CDR3 in DNA: TGCAGCGTTGGGACTTCCAACTCTGGAAACACCATATATTTT. This sequence joins TRBV29-1 and TRBJ1-3; D gene uncertain. Trimming pared 4 bases from V and 0 bases from J, leaving 10 bases between. The CDR3 sequence is 14 residues long. The germline V gene has CDR1 SQVTM and CDR2 ANQGSEA.

This chain joins TRBV5-1 and TRBJ1-5; D not certain. The CDR3 has 15 amino acids. The germline V and J ends were trimmed by 4 bases and 0 bases, with 11 bases remaining between them. The germline V gene has CDR1 SGHRS and CDR2 YFSETQ. In nucleotides, the CDR3 is TGCGCCAGCAGCCCCTTCGCGAATAGCAATCAGCCCCAGCATTTT. It yields the protein CASSPFANSNQPQHF.

J is TRBJ2-1 and V is TRBV4-2; D is unresolved. The germline V gene encodes CDR1 LGHNA and CDR2 YNFKEQ. The V end lost 8 bases, the J end lost 5 bases, and 10 bases lay between the germline ends. The CDR3 length is 12 residues. The CDR3 bases are TGTGCCAGCGGACCCAGCCACAATGAGCAGTTCTTC. It codes for CASGPSHNEQFF.

This clonotype was observed a few times. This sequence joins TRBV7-3 and TRBJ2-5, with unresolved D. The CDR3 length is 13 residues. V dropped 3 bases and J dropped 5 bases, with 10 bases sitting between them. CDR1 is SGHTA, CDR2 FQGTGA, per germline. This chain's CDR3 is CASSFQMRETQYF. CDR3 nucleotides: TGTGCCAGCAGCTTCCAAATGCGGGAGACCCAGTACTTC.

The chain combines TRBV7-6 with TRBJ2-5; TRBD2 aligns across 10 bases. V dropped 5 bases and J dropped 9; count of bases not matched to a gene: 15. Germline V CDR1 and CDR2: SGHVS, FNYEAQ. The CDR3 is made up of 16 amino acids. CDR3 DNA: TGTGCCAGCAGCCCCTCCCCGGGGATAGCGGGGGGTCCCCAGTACTTC. This gives the protein CASSPSPGIAGGPQYF.

This clonotype was seen more than once but under ten times. The chain links TRBV6-1 to TRBJ2-3, with D possibly being TRBD1 or TRBD2 (5 bases each). Germline CDR1 is MNHNS and CDR2 is SASEGT. The CDR3 is made up of 18 amino acids. Trimming removed 7 bases at V and 0 bases at J, with 23 bases between. The CDR3 sequence: CASTPWGSGQASTDTQYF. DNA for the CDR3: TGTGCCAGCACCCCCTGGGGCAGCGGCCAAGCTAGCACAGATACGCAGTATTTT.

The V call is TRBV6-1, the J call TRBJ2-7; tentatively, D is TRBD1 (6 bases). Trimming pared 1 base from V and 2 bases from J, leaving 12 bases between. From germline, CDR1 is MNHNS and CDR2 SASEGT. This CDR3 spans 15 amino acids. CDR3 sequence: CASSEVTGPPYEQYV. The DNA for the CDR3 is TGTGCCAGCAGTGAAGTAACAGGGCCCCCCTACGAGCAGTACGTC.

In this sample, this clonotype turned up a few times. The chain carries TRBV7-2 and TRBJ1-1, with 9 bases identical to TRBD1. The V and J ends lost 3 bases and 0 bases, in that order; junction bases with no gene match: 5. From germline, CDR1 is SGHTA and CDR2 FQGNSA. The CDR3 is 16 amino acids. The DNA for the CDR3 is TGTGCCAGCAGCTTCCCCGGGACAGGGCTGAACACTGAAGCTTTCTTT. Translating gives CASSFPGTGLNTEAFF.

V is TRBV12-3 or TRBV12-4 and J is TRBJ2-5; D assignment may be TRBD1 or TRBD2 (5 bases each). The V end lost 3 bases, the J end lost 1 base, and 9 bases lay between the germline ends. The CDR3 contains 14 residues. CDR3 region: CASSLFGAQETQYF. CDR3 bases: TGTGCCAGCAGTTTGTTCGGGGCCCAAGAGACCCAGTACTTC.

Only a few counts were recorded for this clonotype. The rearrangement uses TRBV7-9 and TRBJ2-2; 8 bases match TRBD2. The germline V gene encodes CDR1 SEHNR and CDR2 FQNEAQ (reference sequence). The J segment lost 6 bases and the V segment lost 7 bases, leaving 7 bases of the junction unmatched. The CDR3 consists of 14 residues. The CDR3 DNA reads as TGTGCCAGCATTTCCCTACTAGCGGCCGGGGAGCTGTTTTTT. Its protein product is CASISLLAAGELFF.

J is TRBJ2-7 and V is TRBV19, with D possibly TRBD2 on 7 matching bases. This CDR3 has 15 residues. Germline loops: CDR1 LNHDA, CDR2 SQIVND (reference sequence). V gave up 1 base and J gave up 2 bases, with 12 bases separating them. The CDR3 DNA reads TGTGCCAGTAGTATAGCTGCGGGGGCAGCCTACGAGCAGTACTTC. It yields the protein CASSIAAGAAYEQYF.

This clonotype was observed a handful of times. The V call is TRBV19, the J call TRBJ1-4; 7 bases agree with TRBD1. Germline assignment: CDR1 LNHDA and CDR2 SQIVND (reference sequence). The CDR3 runs 13 residues. Trimming took 4 bases from V and 7 from J; bases not matched to a gene: 3. As DNA, the CDR3 is TGTGCCAGTAGTACCACAGGGGTTGAAAAACTGTTTTTT. Its translation: CASSTTGVEKLFF.

This clonotype was recorded a few times. The V gene is TRBV7-9, the J gene TRBJ1-4; a possible D gene is TRBD1 (6 bases). Trimming pared 5 bases from V and 4 bases from J, leaving 14 bases between. The CDR3 is 15 residues long. Germline V lookup: CDR1 SEHNR, CDR2 FQNEAQ (reference sequence). CDR3 in DNA: TGTGCCAGCAGCCCAAACAGGGTCCTTAATGAAAAACTGTTTTTT. Protein: CASSPNRVLNEKLFF.

The CDR3 loop reads CASSLGGGIGTEAFF. Here the CDR3 DNA reads TGTGCCAGCAGCTTAGGGGGGGGGATCGGCACTGAAGCTTTCTTT. The chain has TRBV7-6 and TRBJ1-1; D might be TRBD1 (5 bases). Trimming cost V 1 base and J 4 bases, with 13 bases left between them. The CDR3 length is 15 residues. CDR1 and CDR2 (germline): SGHVS, FNYEAQ. Combining the CDR3 with reference TRBV7-6 and TRBJ1-1 gives the whole variable domain GAGVSQSPRYKVTKRGQDVALRCDPISGHVSLYWYRQALGQGPEFLTYFNYEAQQDKSGLPNDRFSAERPEGSISTLTIQRTEQRDSAMYRCASSLGGGIGTEAFFGQGTRLTVV.